Following are 14 T cell receptor beta chains from one sample sequenced in a study of blood T cell repertoires in COVID-19 (dated by TCRdb to the early 2020s). The library was obtained by the immunoSEQ multiplex PCR assay. This immuneACCESS table, as held by TCRdb, lists in-frame sequences with V and J called but not all clones. Of the missing ones, under half trace to an unresolved V gene in checked studies; the others have no known cause. A total of 130,000 to 150,000 clones appear in this sample, 65% to 85% of them only once. The ten largest clones capture 1.9% of the sample. The specimen was peripheral blood. The receptor source for this set is a woman in her fifties or sixties with acute or convalescent COVID-19.

This sequence joins TRBV5-1 and TRBJ1-1, with 7 positions matching TRBD1. The CDR3 is 14 residues long. The V gene's germline CDR1 is SGHRS and CDR2 YFSETQ. With V trimmed by 1 base and J by 7 bases, 7 bases remained unmatched. DNA for the CDR3: TGCGCCAGCAGCTTGATACACAGGGGCGGTGAAGCTTTCTTT. It is translated as CASSLIHRGGEAFF.

CDR3 region: CASTATGFFGSNQPQHF. The CDR3 DNA reads TGTGCCAGCACCGCGACAGGGTTTTTCGGTAGCAATCAGCCCCAGCATTTT. The chain has TRBV27 and TRBJ1-5, with 7 bases matching TRBD1. Germline CDR1 is MNHEY and CDR2 is SMNVEV (reference sequence). With V trimmed by 7 bases and J by 0 bases, 12 bases remained unmatched. The CDR3 has 17 amino acids.

CDR3 in amino acids: CASSFDRNYGYTF. The CDR3 DNA reads as TGTGCCAGCAGCTTCGACAGGAACTATGGCTACACCTTC. This chain connects TRBV7-8 to TRBJ1-2; D is perhaps TRBD1 (6 bases). V was shortened by 3 bases and J by 2 bases, with 7 bases between the two germline ends. Germline lookup yields CDR1 SGHVS and CDR2 FQNEAQ. This CDR3 has 13 residues.

This chain links TRBV6-2 or TRBV6-3 with TRBJ2-1; the D gene is possibly TRBD2 (6 bases). The V and J ends lost 5 bases and 5 bases respectively, with 16 bases between them. Germline assignment: CDR1 MNHEY and CDR2 SVGEGT. This CDR3 is built from 15 residues. DNA for the CDR3: TGTGCCAGCAGTAGACTAGTCGCCGGGAACAATGAGCAGTTCTTC. It specifies CASSRLVAGNNEQFF.

CDR3 amino acids: CASSISLDRGRYNEQFF. The CDR3 nucleotides are TGTGCCAGCAGCATAAGCCTCGACAGGGGCCGATACAATGAGCAGTTCTTC. V usage is TRBV5-6 and J usage is TRBJ2-1; 8 positions agree with TRBD1. CDR3 length: 17 residues. Germline CDR1 SGHDT, CDR2 YYEEEE. With 4 bases clipped from V and 4 bases from J, the junction kept 13 bases outside the gene matches.

The chain uses TRBV7-3 and TRBJ2-2, with 14 bases that match TRBD2. Germline values: CDR1 SGHTA, CDR2 FQGTGA. CDR3 length equals 18 residues. V dropped 4 bases and J dropped 1; count of bases not matched to a gene: 5. The CDR3 loop is CASSSLGLAGGNTGELFF. CDR3 coding DNA: TGTGCCAGCAGCTCGCTTGGACTAGCGGGAGGGAACACCGGGGAGCTGTTTTTT.

CDR3 in DNA: TGCGCCAGCAGCTTGGCCGGGACAACCCAAGAGACCCAGTACTTC. Translating it yields CASSLAGTTQETQYF. The chain uses TRBV5-1 and TRBJ2-5; D possibly corresponds to TRBD1 (6 bases). Germline lookup yields CDR1 SGHRS and CDR2 YFSETQ. CDR3 length equals 15 residues. Trimming removed 0 bases from V and 1 base from J, with 10 bases in between.

This clone was observed a few times. The chain recombines TRBV10-2 with TRBJ1-3; 7 nucleotides line up with TRBD1. This CDR3 has 16 amino acids. Germline loops: CDR1 WSHSY, CDR2 SAAADI. V lost 6 bases to trimming and J lost 3 bases; unmatched junction nucleotides: 11. Here the CDR3 DNA reads TGCGCCAGCAGCTTATCACAGGGGATCGGTGGAAACACCATATATTTT. Its translation: CASSLSQGIGGNTIYF.

This clone has a handful of counts. This CDR3 reads CASSLSSGSTYEQYF. CDR3 nucleotides: TGTGCCAGCAGCTTATCGAGCGGGAGTACCTACGAGCAGTACTTC. The chain carries TRBV7-2 and TRBJ2-7; 8 bases are a match to TRBD2. V dropped 2 bases and J dropped 2; count of bases not matched to a gene: 5. This CDR3 region has 15 residues. Germline lookup yields CDR1 SGHTA and CDR2 FQGNSA.

The V gene is TRBV6-6, the J gene TRBJ1-1; no definite D call. Germline V gene data show CDR1 as MNHNY and CDR2 as SVGAGI (reference sequence). This CDR3 is 11 amino acids long. Trimming left V 6 bases short and J 7 bases short, with 9 bases between. In nucleotides, the CDR3 is TGTGCCAGCAGCCGAACTCGTGAAGCTTTCTTT. This sequence encodes CASSRTREAFF.

The chain uses TRBV10-3 and TRBJ2-7, with a possible D match to TRBD2 (5 bases). V was cut by 3 bases and J by 7 bases, with 16 bases left in between. The CDR3 length is 14 residues. Germline CDR1 and CDR2: ENHRY and SYGVKD. CDR3 sequence (DNA): TGTGCCATCAGTGATAATAGCGCCGCCGGGGAGCAGTACTTC. It specifies CAISDNSAAGEQYF.

The CDR3 protein is CASSPRTGGWNEQFF. The DNA of the CDR3 is TGTGCCAGCAGCCCCCGGACAGGGGGGTGGAATGAGCAGTTCTTC. V and J are TRBV9 and TRBJ2-1; 10 bases are shared with TRBD1. With V trimmed by 4 bases and J by 7 bases, 8 bases remained unmatched. CDR1 and CDR2 (germline): SGDLS, YYNGEE. The CDR3 totals 15 residues.

The chain has TRBV7-2 and TRBJ1-2; D not resolved. This CDR3 spans 14 amino acids. Trimming shortened V by 3 bases and J by 5 bases, and 13 bases separated the two germline ends. Germline V lookup: CDR1 SGHTA, CDR2 FQGNSA. The DNA for the CDR3 is TGTGCCAGCAGCTTTACCAGAGGAGGTTATGGCTACACCTTC. This encodes CASSFTRGGYGYTF.

This clone was seen a handful of times. The chain combines TRBV9 with TRBJ2-5; a weak D match, TRBD2 (7 bases). Germline CDR1 is SGDLS and CDR2 is YYNGEE. V shed 6 bases and J shed 4 bases, with 16 bases lying between them. The CDR3 is made up of 14 amino acids. The CDR3 here is CASNGGASGETQYF. For the CDR3, the DNA is TGTGCCAGCAATGGGGGGGCTAGCGGAGAGACCCAGTACTTC.